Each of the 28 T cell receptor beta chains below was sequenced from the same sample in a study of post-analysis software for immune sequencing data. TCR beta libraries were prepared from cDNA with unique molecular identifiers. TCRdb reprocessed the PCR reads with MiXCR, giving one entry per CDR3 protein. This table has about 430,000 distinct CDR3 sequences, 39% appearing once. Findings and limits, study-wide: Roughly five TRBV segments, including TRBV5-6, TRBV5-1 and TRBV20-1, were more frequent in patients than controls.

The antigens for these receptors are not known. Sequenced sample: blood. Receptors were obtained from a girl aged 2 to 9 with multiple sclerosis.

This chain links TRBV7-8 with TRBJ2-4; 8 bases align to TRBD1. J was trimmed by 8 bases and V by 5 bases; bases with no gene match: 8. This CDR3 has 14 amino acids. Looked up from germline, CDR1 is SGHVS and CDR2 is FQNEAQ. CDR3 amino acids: CASSHTTGADIQYF. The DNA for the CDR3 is TGTGCCAGCAGCCATACGACAGGGGCTGACATTCAGTACTTC.

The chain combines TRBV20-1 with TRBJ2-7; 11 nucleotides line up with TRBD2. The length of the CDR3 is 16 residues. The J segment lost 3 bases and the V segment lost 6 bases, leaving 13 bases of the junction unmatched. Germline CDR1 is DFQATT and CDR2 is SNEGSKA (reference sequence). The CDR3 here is CSATSGGSRSCYEQYF. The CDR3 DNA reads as TGCAGTGCCACTAGCGGGGGATCTAGGAGCTGCTACGAGCAGTACTTC.

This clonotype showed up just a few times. The CDR3 spells CASSFGDKYNEQFF. The CDR3 region has the DNA TGTGCCAGCAGTTTCGGGGACAAGTACAATGAGCAGTTCTTC. The chain uses TRBV12-3 or TRBV12-4 and TRBJ2-1; maybe TRBD1 (6 bases). The CDR3 runs to 14 residues. Trimming stripped 3 bases from V and 4 bases from J, with 10 bases between.

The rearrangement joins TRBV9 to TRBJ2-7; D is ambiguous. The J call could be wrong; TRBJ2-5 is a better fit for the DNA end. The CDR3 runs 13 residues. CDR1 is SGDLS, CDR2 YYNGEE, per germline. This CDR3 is CASSVAGRETQYF. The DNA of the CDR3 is TGTGCCAGCAGCGTAGCGGGCCGAGAGACCCAGTACTTC.

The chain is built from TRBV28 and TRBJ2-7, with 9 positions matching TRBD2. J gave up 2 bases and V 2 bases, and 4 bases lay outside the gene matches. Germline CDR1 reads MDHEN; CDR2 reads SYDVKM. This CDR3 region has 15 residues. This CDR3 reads CASSLLVAGAYEQYF. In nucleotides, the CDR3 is TGTGCCAGCAGTTTACTGGTAGCGGGAGCCTACGAGCAGTACTTC.

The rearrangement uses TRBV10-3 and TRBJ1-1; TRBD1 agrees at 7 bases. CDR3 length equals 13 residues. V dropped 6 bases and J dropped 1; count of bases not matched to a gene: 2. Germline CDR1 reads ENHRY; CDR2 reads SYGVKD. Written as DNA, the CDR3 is TGTGCCATCAGCTGGACAGGGAACACTGAAGCTTTCTTT. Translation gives CAISWTGNTEAFF.

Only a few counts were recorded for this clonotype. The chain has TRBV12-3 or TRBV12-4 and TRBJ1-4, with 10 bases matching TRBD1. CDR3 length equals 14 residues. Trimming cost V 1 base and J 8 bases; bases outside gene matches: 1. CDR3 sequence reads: CASSLGTGGEKLFF. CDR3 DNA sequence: TGTGCCAGCAGTTTAGGGACAGGGGGAGAAAAACTGTTTTTT.

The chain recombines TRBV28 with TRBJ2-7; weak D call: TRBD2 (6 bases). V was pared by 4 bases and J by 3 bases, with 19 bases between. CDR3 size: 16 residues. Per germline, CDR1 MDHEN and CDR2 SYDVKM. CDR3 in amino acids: CASSSPSRAGGYEQYF. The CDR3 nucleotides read TGTGCCAGCAGTTCCCCTTCAAGGGCCGGGGGCTACGAGCAGTACTTC. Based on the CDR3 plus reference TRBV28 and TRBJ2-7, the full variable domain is DVKVTQSSRYLVKRTGEKVFLECVQDMDHENMFWYRQDPGLGLRLIYFSYDVKMKEKGDIPEGYSVSREKKERFSLILESASTNQTSMYLCASSSPSRAGGYEQYFGPGTRLTVT.

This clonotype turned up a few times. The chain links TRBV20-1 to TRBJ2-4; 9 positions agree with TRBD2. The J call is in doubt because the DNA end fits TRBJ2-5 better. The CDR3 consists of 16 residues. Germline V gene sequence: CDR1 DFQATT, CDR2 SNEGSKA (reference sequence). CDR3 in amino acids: CSARGFLLAGQETQYF. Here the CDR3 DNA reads TGCAGTGCTAGGGGGTTTCTGCTAGCGGGGCAGGAGACCCAGTACTTC.

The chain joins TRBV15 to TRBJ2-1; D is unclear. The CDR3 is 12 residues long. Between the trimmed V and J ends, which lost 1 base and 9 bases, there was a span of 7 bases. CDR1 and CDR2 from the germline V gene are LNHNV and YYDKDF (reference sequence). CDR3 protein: CATSRVPGEQFF. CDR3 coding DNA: TGTGCCACCAGCAGAGTTCCAGGTGAGCAGTTCTTC.

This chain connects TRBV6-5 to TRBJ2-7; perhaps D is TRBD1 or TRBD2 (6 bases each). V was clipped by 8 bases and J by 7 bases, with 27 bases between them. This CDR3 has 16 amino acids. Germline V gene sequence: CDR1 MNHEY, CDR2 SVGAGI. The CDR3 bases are TGTGCCAGCTTCCCCCCGCCGGGGGCCCTCGCGGAGGAGCAGTACTTC. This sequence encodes CASFPPPGALAEEQYF.

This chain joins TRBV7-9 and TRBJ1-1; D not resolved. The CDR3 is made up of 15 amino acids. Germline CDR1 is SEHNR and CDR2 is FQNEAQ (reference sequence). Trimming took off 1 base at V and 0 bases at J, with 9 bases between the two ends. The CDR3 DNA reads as TGTGCCAGCAGCTTAGATGGTCGGGTGAACACTGAAGCTTTCTTT. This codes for CASSLDGRVNTEAFF. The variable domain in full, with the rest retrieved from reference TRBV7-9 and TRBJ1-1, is DTGVSQNPRHKITKRGQNVTFRCDPISEHNRLYWYRQTLGQGPEFLTYFQNEAQLEKSRLLSDRFSAERPKGSFSTLEIQRTEQGDSAMYLCASSLDGRVNTEAFFGQGTRLTVV.

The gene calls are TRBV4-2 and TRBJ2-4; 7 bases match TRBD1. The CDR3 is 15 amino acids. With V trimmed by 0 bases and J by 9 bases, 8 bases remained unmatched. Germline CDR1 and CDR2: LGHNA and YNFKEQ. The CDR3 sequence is CASSQEVQGESIQYF. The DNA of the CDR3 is TGTGCCAGCAGCCAAGAGGTCCAGGGGGAGAGCATTCAGTACTTC.

CDR3 DNA: TGTGCCAGCAGTTACTCGCTTACACCTAACTACGAGCAGTACTTC. Amino acid sequence: CASSYSLTPNYEQYF. The chain carries TRBV6-6 and TRBJ2-7; D not certain. Trimming removed 0 bases at V and 3 bases at J, with 12 bases between. Germline V gene data show CDR1 as MNHNY and CDR2 as SVGAGI (reference sequence). The CDR3 loop spans 15 amino acids.

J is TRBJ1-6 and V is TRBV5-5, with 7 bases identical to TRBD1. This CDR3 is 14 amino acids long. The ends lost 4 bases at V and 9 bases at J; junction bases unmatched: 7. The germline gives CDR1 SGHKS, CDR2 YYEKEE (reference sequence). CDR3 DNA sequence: TGTGCCAGCAGCGGAGGGACAGTAGGTTCACCCCTCCACTTT. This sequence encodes CASSGGTVGSPLHF.

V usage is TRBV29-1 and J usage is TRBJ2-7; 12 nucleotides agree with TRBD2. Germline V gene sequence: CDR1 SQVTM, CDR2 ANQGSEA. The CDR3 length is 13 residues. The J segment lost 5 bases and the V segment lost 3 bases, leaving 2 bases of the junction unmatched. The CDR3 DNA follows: TGCAGCGTTGACGGACTAGCGGGACACGAGCAGTACTTC. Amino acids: CSVDGLAGHEQYF.

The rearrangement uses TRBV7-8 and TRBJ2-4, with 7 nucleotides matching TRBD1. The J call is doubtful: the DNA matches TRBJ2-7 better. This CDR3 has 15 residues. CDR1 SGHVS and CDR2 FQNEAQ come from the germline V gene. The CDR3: CASSWETGSSYEQYF. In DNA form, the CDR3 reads TGTGCCAGCAGCTGGGAGACAGGGAGCTCCTACGAGCAGTACTTC.

In DNA form, the CDR3 reads TGTGCCAGCAGCTTAGGAGCCTCTAGCCGAACCTACGAGCAGTACTTC. Translation: CASSLGASSRTYEQYF. The V gene is TRBV7-9, the J gene TRBJ2-7, with a weak D call TRBD2 (5 bases). CDR3 length equals 16 residues. With 1 base removed from V and 2 bases from J, the gap between germline ends came to 15 bases. Per germline, CDR1 SEHNR and CDR2 FQNEAQ (reference sequence). Drawing the rest from reference TRBV7-9 and TRBJ2-7, the complete variable domain is DTGVSQNPRHKITKRGQNVTFRCDPISEHNRLYWYRQTLGQGPEFLTYFQNEAQLEKSRLLSDRFSAERPKGSFSTLEIQRTEQGDSAMYLCASSLGASSRTYEQYFGPGTRLTVT.

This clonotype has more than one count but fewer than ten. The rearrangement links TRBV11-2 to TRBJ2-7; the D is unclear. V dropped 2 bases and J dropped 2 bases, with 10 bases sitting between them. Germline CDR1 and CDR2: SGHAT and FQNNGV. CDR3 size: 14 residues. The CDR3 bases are TGTGCCAGCAGCTTACGAGACGTAGCCTACGAGCAGTACTTC. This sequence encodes CASSLRDVAYEQYF.

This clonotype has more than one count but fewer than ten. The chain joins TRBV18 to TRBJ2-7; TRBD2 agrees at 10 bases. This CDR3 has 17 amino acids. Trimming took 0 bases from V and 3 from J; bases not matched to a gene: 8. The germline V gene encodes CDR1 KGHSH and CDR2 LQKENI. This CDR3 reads CASSPPLLAGRGYEQYF. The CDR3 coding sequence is TGTGCCAGCTCACCACCGCTACTAGCGGGAAGGGGCTACGAGCAGTACTTC.

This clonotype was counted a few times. The CDR3 DNA sequence: TGTGCCATCAGTGACCCCCACAGGATGAACACTGAAGCTTTCTTT. Protein sequence: CAISDPHRMNTEAFF. The chain is built from TRBV10-3 and TRBJ1-1; D may be TRBD1 (5 bases). Germline V gene lookup returns CDR1 ENHRY and CDR2 SYGVKD. The CDR3 contains 15 residues. V gave up 3 bases and J gave up 0 bases, with 11 bases separating them.

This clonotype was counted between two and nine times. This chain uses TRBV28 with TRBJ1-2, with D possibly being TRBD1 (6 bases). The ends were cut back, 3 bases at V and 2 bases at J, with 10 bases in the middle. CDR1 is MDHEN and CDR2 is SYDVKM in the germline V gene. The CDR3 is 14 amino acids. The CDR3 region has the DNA TGTGCCAGCAGTTTTCAGGGGTGGAACTATGGCTACACCTTC. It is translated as CASSFQGWNYGYTF.

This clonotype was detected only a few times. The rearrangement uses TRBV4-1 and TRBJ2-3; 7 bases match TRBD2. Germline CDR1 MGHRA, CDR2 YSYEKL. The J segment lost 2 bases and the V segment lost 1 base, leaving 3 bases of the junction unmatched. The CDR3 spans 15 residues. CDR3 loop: CASSQGEGATDTQYF. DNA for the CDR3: TGCGCCAGCAGCCAAGGGGAGGGCGCCACAGATACGCAGTATTTT.

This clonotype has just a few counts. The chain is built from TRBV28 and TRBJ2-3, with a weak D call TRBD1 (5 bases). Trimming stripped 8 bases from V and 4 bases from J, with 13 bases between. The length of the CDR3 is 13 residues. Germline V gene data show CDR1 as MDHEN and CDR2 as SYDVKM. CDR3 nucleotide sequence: TGTGCCAGCGGGTTGGACACTTCAGATACGCAGTATTTT. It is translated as CASGLDTSDTQYF.

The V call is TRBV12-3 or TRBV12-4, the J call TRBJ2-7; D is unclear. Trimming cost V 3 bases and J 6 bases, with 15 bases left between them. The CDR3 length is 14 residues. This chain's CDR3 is CASSFGPGIGEQYF. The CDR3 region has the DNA TGTGCCAGCAGTTTCGGTCCCGGCATAGGCGAGCAGTACTTC.

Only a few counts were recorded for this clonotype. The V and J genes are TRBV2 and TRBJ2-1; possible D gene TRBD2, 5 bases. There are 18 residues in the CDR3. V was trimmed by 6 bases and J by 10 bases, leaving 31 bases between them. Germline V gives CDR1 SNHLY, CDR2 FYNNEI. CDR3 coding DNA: TGTGCCAGCAGAGTTGTTCCCGGGGTTCAGATTCCTAGGGTGGAGCAGTTCTTC. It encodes CASRVVPGVQIPRVEQFF.

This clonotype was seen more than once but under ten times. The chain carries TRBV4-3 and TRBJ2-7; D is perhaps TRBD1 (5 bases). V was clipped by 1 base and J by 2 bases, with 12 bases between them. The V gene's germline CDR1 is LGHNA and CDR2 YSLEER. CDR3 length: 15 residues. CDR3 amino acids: CASSQAFQGPYEQYF. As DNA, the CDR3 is TGCGCCAGCAGCCAAGCCTTCCAGGGCCCCTACGAGCAGTACTTC.

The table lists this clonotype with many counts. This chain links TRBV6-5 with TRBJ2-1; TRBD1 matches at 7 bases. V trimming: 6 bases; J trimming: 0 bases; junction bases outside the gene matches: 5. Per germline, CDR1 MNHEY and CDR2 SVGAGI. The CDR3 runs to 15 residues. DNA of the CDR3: TGTGCCAGCAGACCGACAGGGAGCTCCTACAATGAGCAGTTCTTC. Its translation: CASRPTGSSYNEQFF.